These 10 T cell receptor beta chains share one sample of origin, sequenced in a study of cytomegalovirus exposure and HLA in healthy donors (dated by TCRdb to the late 2010s). Library construction relied on the immunoSEQ multiplex PCR assay. For the multiplex PCR, a mixture combining 60 forward primers for TCR Vbeta segments and 13 reverse primers for TCR Jbeta segments was used. Sourced from immuneACCESS, this table was stored by TCRdb with only in-frame sequences that have V and J called. A share of the clones is absent; for the studies checked, an unresolved V gene accounts for under half, and the remainder has no known explanation. This sample's records show over 200,000 clones. The ten biggest clones cover about 1% of the sample. Sequencing was performed on PBMCs. The receptors here all came from a woman aged 25 to 39 in good health and CMV-seropositive.

The CDR3 reads CAWSPFWLAASYNEQFF. The CDR3 DNA follows: TGTGCCTGGAGTCCCTTCTGGCTAGCGGCAAGCTACAATGAGCAGTTCTTC. The rearrangement joins TRBV30 to TRBJ2-1; 7 bases fit TRBD2. Germline loops: CDR1 GTSNPN, CDR2 SVGIG (reference sequence). The trim removed 2 bases at V and 3 bases at J, leaving 13 bases unmatched. The CDR3 runs 17 residues.

The chain recombines TRBV19 with TRBJ2-3; 9 bases agree with TRBD1. CDR1 is LNHDA, CDR2 SQIVND, per germline (reference sequence). V gave up 3 bases and J gave up 4 bases; unmatched junction bases: 5. CDR3 length equals 15 residues. CDR3 DNA: TGTGCCAGTAGTATGGGGACAGGGATTTCAGATACGCAGTATTTT. This sequence encodes CASSMGTGISDTQYF.

The rearrangement joins TRBV2 to TRBJ1-1; TRBD1 agrees at 7 bases. V lost 6 bases to trimming and J lost 1 base; unmatched junction nucleotides: 5. This CDR3 is built from 14 residues. CDR1 is SNHLY and CDR2 is FYNNEI in the germline V gene. The CDR3 spells CASSRDSQNTEAFF. The DNA for the CDR3 is TGTGCCAGCAGCCGGGACAGCCAGAACACTGAAGCTTTCTTT.

The rearrangement uses TRBV5-4 and TRBJ2-1; 10 bases fit TRBD2. Germline CDR1 reads SGHNT; CDR2 reads YYREEE (reference sequence). Trimming at V came to 6 bases and at J to 3 bases, leaving 6 bases not matched to a gene. The CDR3 totals 15 residues. In nucleotides, the CDR3 is TGTGCCAGCAACGAAGGACTAGCGGACTACAATGAGCAGTTCTTC. This codes for CASNEGLADYNEQFF.

As DNA, the CDR3 is TGTGCCAGCAGCCCCTACAGGGGTCCCAACTATGGCTACACCTTC. Residues: CASSPYRGPNYGYTF. This chain uses TRBV7-6 with TRBJ1-2, with 7 positions matching TRBD1. V gave up 5 bases and J gave up 2 bases; unmatched junction bases: 8. The CDR3 covers 15 residues. Per germline, CDR1 SGHVS and CDR2 FNYEAQ.

Concerning this clone itself: Sequence at one end of the junction differs from germline and may be a read error. This chain connects TRBV9 to TRBJ2-5, with TRBD2 matching over 11 bases. Germline V CDR1 and CDR2: SGDLS, YYNGEE. The CDR3 loop spans 18 amino acids. The CDR3 here is CAGSVAASGGPLQETQYF. The CDR3, as DNA: TGTGCCGGCAGCGTAGCGGCTAGCGGGGGGCCTCTCCAAGAGACCCAGTACTTC. The full variable domain, rest sourced from reference TRBV9 and TRBJ2-5, is DSGVTQTPKHLITATGQRVTLRCSPRSGDLSVYWYQQSLDQGLQFLIQYYNGEERAKGNILERFSAQQFPDLHSELNLSSLELGDSALYFCAGSVAASGGPLQETQYFGPGTRLLVL.

V gene TRBV6-4 combines with J gene TRBJ2-7; 12 bases fit TRBD2. Per the germline V gene, CDR1 is MRHNA and CDR2 is SNTAGT. The CDR3 has 15 residues. The V and J ends lost 6 bases and 6 bases, in that order; junction bases with no gene match: 9. The CDR3 region has the DNA TGTGCCAGCAGGGCGCCTAGCGGGGGGGCCAGCGAGCAGTACTTC. Translation: CASRAPSGGASEQYF.

This chain links TRBV7-9 with TRBJ2-3; 7 bases fit TRBD2. The CDR3 is made up of 15 amino acids. The trim removed 2 bases at V and 2 bases at J, leaving 4 bases unmatched. Germline CDR1 and CDR2: SEHNR and FQNEAQ (reference sequence). The CDR3 region has the DNA TGTGCCAGCAGCTTAAACGGGGGGAACACAGATACGCAGTATTTT. Translated: CASSLNGGNTDTQYF.

J is TRBJ2-3 and V is TRBV15; D not resolved. The V gene lost 5 bases and the J gene lost 6 bases, with 9 bases spanning the gap. Germline-derived CDR1 and CDR2 are LNHNV and YYDKDF (reference sequence). This CDR3 has 12 residues. CDR3 nucleotide sequence: TGTGCCACCAGCGTTAGTAAGGATACGCAGTATTTT. Protein: CATSVSKDTQYF.

The rearrangement links TRBV5-5 to TRBJ2-3; 8 nucleotides align to TRBD1. CDR1 is SGHKS and CDR2 is YYEKEE in the germline V gene (reference sequence). With 5 bases clipped from V and 3 bases from J, the junction kept 11 bases outside the gene matches. The CDR3 spans 16 residues. The CDR3 DNA sequence: TGTGCCAGCAGTCGATGGACAGGGACGGAGACAGATACGCAGTATTTT. Translating gives CASSRWTGTETDTQYF. The variable domain in full, completed from reference TRBV5-5 and TRBJ2-3, reads DAGVTQSPTHLIKTRGQQVTLRCSPISGHKSVSWYQQVLGQGPQFIFQYYEKEERGRGNFPDRFSARQFPNYSSELNVNALLLGDSALYLCASSRWTGTETDTQYFGPGTRLTVL.